One and the same sample provided the 26 T cell receptor beta chains below, sequenced in a study of cytomegalovirus exposure and HLA in healthy donors. Here immunoSEQ multiplex PCR was the method, and the copy in TCRdb shows in-frame clones only, minus some. The sample includes about 130,000 clones, approximately 90% of them seen just once. Specimen: PBMCs. These receptors originate from a woman in her thirties in good health and CMV-seropositive.

The rearrangement uses TRBV9 and TRBJ2-5, with D maybe TRBD1 (6 bases). The germline V gene has CDR1 SGDLS and CDR2 YYNGEE. Trimming removed 0 bases at V and 5 bases at J, with 14 bases between. The CDR3 has 15 residues. CDR3 in DNA: TGTGCCAGCAGCGTAGCTAGGACAGCCATGGAGACCCAGTACTTC. It specifies CASSVARTAMETQYF.

This CDR3 reads CASSPHTPNNEQFF. The CDR3 nucleotides read TGTGCCAGCAGTCCACACACACCCAACAATGAGCAGTTCTTC. The V and J genes are TRBV28 and TRBJ2-1; D not resolved. From germline, CDR1 is MDHEN and CDR2 SYDVKM. This CDR3 region has 14 residues. With 5 bases removed from V and 5 bases from J, the gap between germline ends came to 13 bases.

The V and J genes are TRBV27 and TRBJ2-2; 8 bases map to TRBD2. This CDR3 spans 15 amino acids. Germline V gives CDR1 MNHEY, CDR2 SMNVEV (reference sequence). Trimming removed 4 bases from V and 1 base from J; junction bases left unmatched: 2. The CDR3 here is CASSWTSLNTGELFF. The CDR3 DNA reads TGTGCCAGCAGTTGGACTAGCCTGAACACCGGGGAGCTGTTTTTT.

This chain uses TRBV5-1 with TRBJ1-1; 7 bases map to TRBD1. This CDR3 is 16 amino acids long. V trimming: 0 bases; J trimming: 3 bases; junction bases outside the gene matches: 8. The germline V gene has CDR1 SGHRS and CDR2 YFSETQ. The CDR3 loop is CASSLVAGTDYTEAFF. CDR3 nucleotides: TGCGCCAGCAGCTTGGTTGCCGGGACAGACTACACTGAAGCTTTCTTT.

The rearrangement links TRBV7-9 to TRBJ1-5; tentative D call: TRBD1 (5 bases). The CDR3 has 13 residues. The germline gives CDR1 SEHNR, CDR2 FQNEAQ (reference sequence). Trimming removed 11 bases at V and 1 base at J, with 12 bases between. DNA of the CDR3: TGTGCCTCCCGGGGGGGGAGCAATCAGCCCCAGCATTTT. As protein: CASRGGSNQPQHF.

The chain links TRBV28 to TRBJ1-2; D not resolved. Trimming removed 3 bases from V and 1 base from J, with 9 bases in between. The CDR3 is 14 residues long. The germline CDR1 and CDR2 sequences are MDHEN and SYDVKM. CDR3 loop: CASSFFRINYGYTF. DNA for the CDR3: TGTGCCAGCAGTTTCTTCAGAATTAACTATGGCTACACCTTC.

The gene calls are TRBV10-3 and TRBJ1-3; 7 bases are a match to TRBD1. Germline V CDR1 and CDR2: ENHRY, SYGVKD. CDR3 length: 15 amino acids. V was pared by 10 bases and J by 0 bases, with 9 bases of the junction left unmatched. CDR3 in amino acids: CANRTDRVSGNTIYF. DNA for the CDR3: TGTGCCAACCGAACCGACAGGGTCTCTGGAAACACCATATATTTT.

The chain links TRBV15 to TRBJ2-1, with TRBD2 matching 13 bases. This CDR3 comprises 15 residues. CDR1 LNHNV and CDR2 YYDKDF come from the germline V gene (reference sequence). Unmatched junction bases numbered 0, after V lost 3 bases and J lost 4 bases. The CDR3 region is CATSRTSGGYNEQFF. For the CDR3, the DNA is TGTGCCACCAGCAGGACTAGCGGGGGGTACAATGAGCAGTTCTTC.

V is TRBV5-1 and J is TRBJ1-2; a weak D match, TRBD1 (6 bases). This CDR3 contains 13 residues. Germline V gene lookup returns CDR1 SGHRS and CDR2 YFSETQ. V lost 4 bases and J 4 bases, leaving 11 bases between the germline ends. For the CDR3, the DNA is TGCGCCAGCAGCCCCGGACAGTCCTATGGCTACACCTTC. Amino acids: CASSPGQSYGYTF. Full variable domain (remainder filled in from reference TRBV5-1 and TRBJ1-2): KAGVTQTPRYLIKTRGQQVTLSCSPISGHRSVSWYQQTPGQGLQFLFEYFSETQRNKGNFPGRFSGRQFSNSRSEMNVSTLELGDSALYLCASSPGQSYGYTFGSGTRLTVV.

The chain employs TRBV5-6 and TRBJ1-1, with TRBD1 matching over 8 bases. V was pared by 4 bases and J by 10 bases, with 12 bases of the junction left unmatched. The CDR3 is 14 residues long. The V gene's germline CDR1 is SGHDT and CDR2 YYEEEE. CDR3 coding DNA: TGTGCCAGCAGCCGCGGGACAGGAATGATCCGAGCTTTCTTT. Translation gives CASSRGTGMIRAFF.

The rearrangement links TRBV9 to TRBJ2-1; TRBD1 matches 9 bases. Trimming at V came to 4 bases and at J to 6 bases, leaving 8 bases not matched to a gene. Germline lookup yields CDR1 SGDLS and CDR2 YYNGEE. This CDR3 comprises 15 residues. For the CDR3, the DNA is TGTGCCAGCAGCTTAACCGGGACAGGGATCAATGAGCAGTTCTTC. This translates into CASSLTGTGINEQFF. Full variable domain (remainder filled in from reference TRBV9 and TRBJ2-1): DSGVTQTPKHLITATGQRVTLRCSPRSGDLSVYWYQQSLDQGLQFLIQYYNGEERAKGNILERFSAQQFPDLHSELNLSSLELGDSALYFCASSLTGTGINEQFFGPGTRLTVL.

The gene calls are TRBV4-1 and TRBJ1-2; 7 bases map to TRBD1. This CDR3 contains 14 residues. CDR1 and CDR2 (germline): MGHRA, YSYEKL. Germline trimming cut 4 bases from V and 3 bases from J; bases unmatched to any gene: 5. In nucleotides, the CDR3 is TGCGCCAGCAGCCCCCAGACAGGGTACTATGGCTACACCTTC. It encodes CASSPQTGYYGYTF.

The V gene is TRBV9, the J gene TRBJ2-3, with D possibly TRBD2 on 5 matching bases. V shed 0 bases and J shed 10 bases, with 18 bases lying between them. Looked up from germline, CDR1 is SGDLS and CDR2 is YYNGEE. The CDR3 runs to 15 residues. The CDR3 DNA follows: TGTGCCAGCAGCGTAGAAGTGTCCGAGCGGACTCCGCAGTATTTT. This translates into CASSVEVSERTPQYF.

The chain uses TRBV2 and TRBJ2-5; D gene uncertain. V gave up 3 bases and J gave up 0 bases, with 8 bases separating them. The CDR3 sequence is 14 residues long. The germline V gene has CDR1 SNHLY and CDR2 FYNNEI. CDR3 residues: CASSETNYQETQYF. The CDR3, as DNA: TGTGCCAGCAGTGAGACAAACTACCAAGAGACCCAGTACTTC.

In DNA form, the CDR3 reads TGTGCCAGCAGAGAGACTAGGGGGGGGAACGAGCAGTACTTC. Protein: CASRETRGGNEQYF. The gene calls are TRBV27 and TRBJ2-7; perhaps TRBD2 as D (7 bases). Germline loops: CDR1 MNHEY, CDR2 SMNVEV (reference sequence). With 6 bases removed from V and 5 bases from J, the gap between germline ends came to 17 bases. This CDR3 spans 14 amino acids.

The rearrangement uses TRBV7-3 and TRBJ2-1, with TRBD2 identical over 8 bases. Germline CDR1 reads SGHTA; CDR2 reads FQGTGA. Germline trimming cut 1 base from V and 4 bases from J; bases unmatched to any gene: 6. CDR3 length: 16 amino acids. The CDR3 region has the DNA TGTGCCAGCAGCTTAATAGCGGGGACATCATACAATGAGCAGTTCTTC. This codes for CASSLIAGTSYNEQFF.

This chain links TRBV5-6 with TRBJ1-1; D not certain. V dropped 0 bases and J dropped 1 base, with 16 bases sitting between them. This CDR3 is built from 17 residues. Germline V gene data show CDR1 as SGHDT and CDR2 as YYEEEE. The CDR3 protein is CASSLARESFSNTEAFF. The DNA of the CDR3 is TGTGCCAGCAGCTTGGCCCGGGAGAGCTTTTCGAACACTGAAGCTTTCTTT.

The chain combines TRBV5-1 with TRBJ1-4, with D perhaps TRBD1 (5 bases). CDR1 and CDR2 (germline): SGHRS, YFSETQ. V lost 2 bases and J lost 6, with 14 bases in between. This CDR3 is built from 15 residues. CDR3 nucleotides: TGCGCCAGCAGCTTTGTAGGGGTGGCGGATGAAAAACTGTTTTTT. It translates to CASSFVGVADEKLFF.

The chain is built from TRBV10-3 and TRBJ2-7; perhaps TRBD1 as D (6 bases). Trimming cost V 4 bases and J 7 bases, with 14 bases left between them. Germline V CDR1 and CDR2: ENHRY, SYGVKD. CDR3 length: 13 amino acids. The CDR3 DNA follows: TGTGCCATCAGTGGACAGGTGCAGGGGGAGCAGTACTTC. Its protein product is CAISGQVQGEQYF.

V gene TRBV6-5 combines with J gene TRBJ2-1; TRBD2 agrees at 10 bases. J lost 4 bases, V lost 6 bases, and 6 bases had no gene match. Per the germline V gene, CDR1 is MNHEY and CDR2 is SVGAGI. This CDR3 is built from 15 residues. CDR3 sequence reads: CASSRIAGGYNEQFF. As DNA, the CDR3 is TGTGCCAGCAGCCGCATAGCGGGAGGTTACAATGAGCAGTTCTTC.

CDR3 nucleotide sequence: TGTGCCAGCAGCAAGACAGACCTGAACACTGAAGCTTTCTTT. It codes for CASSKTDLNTEAFF. The rearrangement links TRBV5-4 to TRBJ1-1, with TRBD1 as a possible D gene (5 bases). The germline V gene has CDR1 SGHNT and CDR2 YYREEE (reference sequence). This CDR3 spans 14 amino acids. The V gene lost 4 bases and the J gene lost 0 bases, with 10 bases spanning the gap.

The chain carries TRBV5-1 and TRBJ2-7; 9 positions agree with TRBD1. CDR3 length: 17 residues. The junction had 7 bases not matched to a gene; V was cut back by 0 bases and J by 0 bases. Germline CDR1 reads SGHRS; CDR2 reads YFSETQ. The CDR3 loop reads CASSLGRQGVHSYEQYF. CDR3 DNA sequence: TGCGCCAGCAGCTTGGGCCGACAGGGGGTGCACTCCTACGAGCAGTACTTC.

The chain joins TRBV6-6 to TRBJ2-7, with D tentatively TRBD1 (6 bases). The V end was cut by 3 bases, the J end by 3 bases, with 12 bases between. Germline CDR1 reads MNHNY; CDR2 reads SVGAGI (reference sequence). The CDR3 runs 14 residues. CDR3 DNA: TGTGCCAGCAGTTATGGGGACAACAACTACGAGCAGTACTTC. Translated: CASSYGDNNYEQYF.

The DNA for the CDR3 is TGTGCCAGCAGTTTCCCGGGGAGGGGTGCAGATACGCAGTATTTT. Amino acids: CASSFPGRGADTQYF. The chain combines TRBV6-9 with TRBJ2-3; 7 nucleotides line up with TRBD2. The CDR3 covers 15 residues. Losses at the gene ends were 4 bases for V and 4 bases for J; bases not matched to a gene: 8. The germline V gene has CDR1 MNHGY and CDR2 SVAAGI.

This clone was found once. V gene TRBV18 combines with J gene TRBJ2-5; D is undetermined. In germline, CDR1 is KGHSH, CDR2 LQKENI. The CDR3 sequence is 16 residues long. V was pared by 4 bases and J by 0 bases, with 15 bases between. The chain's CDR3 is CASSRSRHVYQETQYF. The DNA of the CDR3 is TGTGCCAGCTCACGATCTCGACACGTGTACCAAGAGACCCAGTACTTC.

The chain employs TRBV5-4 and TRBJ2-4; 7 bases are shared with TRBD1. The germline gives CDR1 SGHNT, CDR2 YYREEE (reference sequence). This CDR3 has 14 amino acids. Germline trimming cut 2 bases from V and 6 bases from J; bases unmatched to any gene: 5. CDR3 bases: TGTGCCAGCAGCTTTGACAGGGCGGGAAACATTCAGTACTTC. Translated, it gives CASSFDRAGNIQYF.